Listed here is a single T cell receptor beta chain. These data belong to a study of blood T cell repertoires in COVID-19. Study background: Samples of COVID-19 (acute and convalescent) were obtained from the United States, Italy and Spain. Sources were T cells, B-cell-depleted T cells, or PBMCs; the material itself was cDNA or gDNA.

With 1 base clipped from V and 3 bases from J, the junction kept 6 bases outside the gene matches. Germline V CDR1 and CDR2: GTSNPN, SVGIG (reference sequence). CDR3 length: 16 amino acids. Original processing notes: The authors estimated nucleated cell counts from reference gene primer amplification. The method was immunoSEQ multiplex PCR; TCRdb's version includes in-frame clones alone and lacks a portion of them. V, J and clone size reflect that table, while D and trimming were determined from the DNA. The data hold hundreds of thousands of clones, with about four fifths observed a single time. The sample comprised peripheral blood. This rearrangement joins TRBV30 to TRBJ1-4; 9 bases line up with TRBD1. This clonotype was sampled from a woman aged 50 to 65 who had recovered from COVID-19. The CDR3 spells CAWSEGQGRANEKLFF. The CDR3, as DNA: TGTGCCTGGAGTGAAGGACAGGGGCGGGCTAATGAAAAACTGTTTTTT.